The T cell receptor (beta chain) described here comes from a study of control samples from healthy donors and cancer patients. Clones were sequenced by immunoSEQ multiplex PCR, and TCRdb holds only the in-frame ones, with some missing. The sample contains over 110,000 clones, 80% to 95% of which appear only once. Germline lookup yields CDR1 SGHTA and CDR2 FQGTGA. Trimming removed 5 bases from V and 6 bases from J, with 13 bases in between. This CDR3 has 13 residues. The chain employs TRBV7-3 and TRBJ1-2; D not resolved. The source material was blood. This clonotype was obtained from a man aged 25 to 40 in good health. The CDR3 is CASSELRENGYTF. CDR3 bases: TGTGCCAGCAGCGAACTACGGGAGAATGGCTACACCTTC. Together with reference TRBV7-3 and TRBJ1-2, the CDR3 gives the full variable domain: GAGVSQTPSNKVTEKGKYVELRCDPISGHTALYWYRQSLGQGPEFLIYFQGTGAADDSGLPNDRFFAVRPEGSVSTLKIQRTERGDSAVYLCASSELRENGYTFGSGTRLTVV.